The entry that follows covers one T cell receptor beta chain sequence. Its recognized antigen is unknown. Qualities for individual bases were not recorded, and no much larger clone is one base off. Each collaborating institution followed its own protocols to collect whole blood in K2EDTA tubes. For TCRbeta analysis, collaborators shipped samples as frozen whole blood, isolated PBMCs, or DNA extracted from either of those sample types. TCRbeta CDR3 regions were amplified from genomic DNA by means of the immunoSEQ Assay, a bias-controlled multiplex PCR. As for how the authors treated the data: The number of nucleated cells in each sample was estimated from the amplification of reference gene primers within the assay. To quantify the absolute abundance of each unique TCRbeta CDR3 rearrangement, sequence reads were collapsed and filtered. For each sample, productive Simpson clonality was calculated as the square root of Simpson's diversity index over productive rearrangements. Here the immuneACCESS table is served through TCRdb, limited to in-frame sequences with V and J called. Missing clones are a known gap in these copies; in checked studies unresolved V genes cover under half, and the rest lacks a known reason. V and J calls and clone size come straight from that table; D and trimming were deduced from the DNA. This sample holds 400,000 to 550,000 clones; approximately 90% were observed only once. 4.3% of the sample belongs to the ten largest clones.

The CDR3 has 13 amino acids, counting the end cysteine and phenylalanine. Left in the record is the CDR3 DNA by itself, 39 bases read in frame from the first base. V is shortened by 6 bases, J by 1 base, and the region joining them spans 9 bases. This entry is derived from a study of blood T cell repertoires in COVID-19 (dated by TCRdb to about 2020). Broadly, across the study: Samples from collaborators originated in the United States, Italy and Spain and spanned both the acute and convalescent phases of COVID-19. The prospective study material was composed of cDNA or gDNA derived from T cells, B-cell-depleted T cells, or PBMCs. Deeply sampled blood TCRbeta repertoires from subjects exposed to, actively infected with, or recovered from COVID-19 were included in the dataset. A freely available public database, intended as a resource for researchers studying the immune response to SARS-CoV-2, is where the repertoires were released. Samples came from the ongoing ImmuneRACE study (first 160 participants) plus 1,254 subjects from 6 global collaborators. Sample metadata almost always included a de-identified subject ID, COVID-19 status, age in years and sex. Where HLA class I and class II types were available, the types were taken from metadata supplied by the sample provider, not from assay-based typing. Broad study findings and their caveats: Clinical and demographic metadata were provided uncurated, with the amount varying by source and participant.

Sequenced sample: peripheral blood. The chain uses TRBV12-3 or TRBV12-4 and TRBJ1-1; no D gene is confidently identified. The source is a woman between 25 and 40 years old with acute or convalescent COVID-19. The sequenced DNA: TGTGCCAGCAGCGAGGTGAGGAACACTGAAGCTTTCTTT. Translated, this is CASSEVRNTEAFF.